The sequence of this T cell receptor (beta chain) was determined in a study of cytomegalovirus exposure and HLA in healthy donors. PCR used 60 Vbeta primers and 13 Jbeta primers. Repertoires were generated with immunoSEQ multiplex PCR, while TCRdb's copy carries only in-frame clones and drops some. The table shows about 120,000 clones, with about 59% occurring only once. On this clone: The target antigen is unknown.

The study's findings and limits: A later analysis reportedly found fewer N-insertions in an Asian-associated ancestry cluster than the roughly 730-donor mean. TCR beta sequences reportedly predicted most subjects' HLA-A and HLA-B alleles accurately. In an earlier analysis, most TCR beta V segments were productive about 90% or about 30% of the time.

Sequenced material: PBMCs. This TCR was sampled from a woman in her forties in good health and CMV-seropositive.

DNA for the CDR3: TGTGCCAGCAGCCCCCGGACAGTCGGGGAGCTGTTTTTT. It encodes CASSPRTVGELFF. The gene calls are TRBV7-3 and TRBJ2-2, with TRBD1 as a possible D gene (6 bases). V was pared by 5 bases and J by 7 bases, with 11 bases between. The CDR3 is 13 amino acids. Germline loops: CDR1 SGHTA, CDR2 FQGTGA. The whole variable domain, remainder taken from reference TRBV7-3 and TRBJ2-2, is GAGVSQTPSNKVTEKGKYVELRCDPISGHTALYWYRQSLGQGPEFLIYFQGTGAADDSGLPNDRFFAVRPEGSVSTLKIQRTERGDSAVYLCASSPRTVGELFFGEGSRLTVL.